Listed below are T cell receptor beta chains from one sample, sequenced in a study of cytomegalovirus exposure and HLA in healthy donors. Here immunoSEQ multiplex PCR was the method, and the copy in TCRdb shows in-frame clones only, minus some. This table has 200,000 to 250,000 clones, approximately 83% appearing once. Source material: PBMCs. All receptors derive from a boy younger than 10 in good health and CMV-seronegative. CDR3s include the opening cysteine and the closing phenylalanine or tryptophan. D genes are given only for firm matches. Size values are once, few and many counts, or a class for expanded clones, and some rows have none.

cdr3_aa	cdr3_nt	v_call	j_call	clone_size	d_call
CASSYRETRRGTEAFF	TGTGCCAGCAGTTACCGGGAAACTAGACGCGGCACTGAAGCTTTCTTT	TRBV2	TRBJ1-1	-	-
CASSPTTSSTDTQYF	TGTGCCAGCAGCCCTACTACCTCTAGCACAGATACGCAGTATTTT	TRBV5-6	TRBJ2-3	-	-
CASSIDGGSIYEQYF	TGTGCCAGTAGTATAGACGGGGGGAGCATCTACGAGCAGTACTTC	TRBV19	TRBJ2-7	-	TRBD2
CASSLGQGGRNTQYF	TGTGCCAGCAGCTTGGGACAGGGGGGTCGAAATACGCAGTATTTT	TRBV5-6	TRBJ2-3	-	TRBD1
CTSSQEDRDAGELFF	TGCACCAGCAGCCAAGAAGACCGGGATGCCGGGGAGCTGTTTTTT	TRBV1	TRBJ2-2	-	-
CASSEAPLAGVAETQYF	TGTGCCAGCAGTGAAGCGCCCTTAGCGGGAGTGGCGGAGACCCAGTACTTC	TRBV2	TRBJ2-5	-	TRBD2
CASSLGVWREWTDTQYF	TGCGCCAGCAGCTTGGGTGTTTGGCGGGAGTGGACAGATACGCAGTATTTT	TRBV5-1	TRBJ2-3	-	TRBD2
CASSVTSGAEQYF	TGTGCCAGCAGCGTAACTAGCGGGGCCGAGCAGTACTTC	TRBV14	TRBJ2-7	-	TRBD2
CATSRDLDQPQHF	TGTGCCACCAGCAGAGATTTAGATCAGCCCCAGCATTTT	TRBV15	TRBJ1-5	-	-
CSVEEQGRSYNEQFF	TGCAGCGTTGAGGAACAGGGTAGGTCCTACAATGAGCAGTTCTTC	TRBV29-1	TRBJ2-1	once	-